This TCR beta chain emerged from a study of shared clonotypes between healthy human individuals. Sequencing used immunoSEQ multiplex PCR; TCRdb keeps in-frame clones, though not all of them. The sample holds around 1.9 million clones, 90% to 95% seen once. The V end was cut by 6 bases, the J end by 3 bases, with 15 bases between. Germline V lookup: CDR1 SGHRS, CDR2 YFSETQ. CDR3 length: 15 amino acids. Overall study results and limits: Among the subsets, naive ones generally showed larger estimated richness than memory ones.

As concerns this clone: Its target is not known.

Naive CD8 cells, CD45RO-negative and positively selected for CCR7, excluded terminally differentiated effector memory CD45RA+ cells. The receptor was derived from a man younger than 35 in good health. Some clones in this sample may be carry-over from other donors' samples. The chain employs TRBV5-1 and TRBJ2-2; D tentatively reads TRBD1 or TRBD2 (7 bases each). The sequencing sample was made of naive CD8+ T cells from PBMCs. The CDR3 here is CASTGGGPDTGELFF. In DNA form, the CDR3 reads TGCGCCAGCACAGGGGGAGGGCCAGACACCGGGGAGCTGTTTTTT.